This T cell receptor (beta chain) was recorded in a study of shared T cell receptors in the human thymus. Germline V gives CDR1 MDHEN, CDR2 SYDVKM. The CDR3 covers 17 residues. Losses at the gene ends were 5 bases for V and 3 bases for J; bases not matched to a gene: 9. Some clones are missing from TCRdb's copy, which holds only in-frame ones; the method was immunoSEQ multiplex PCR. The table records hundreds of thousands of clones, more than 75% of them present only once. These data are also associated with another study on human thymus T cells. According to that study: Donors were healthy Finnish babies undergoing corrective operations for congenital heart defects. Usage of V and J genes appeared biased in thymic and blood repertoires. Related research has reported that thymic repertoires overlap highly among unrelated individuals.

This receptor was obtained from a boy under three years old with a congenital heart defect. This rearrangement joins TRBV28 to TRBJ2-7, with TRBD2 matching over 14 bases. Sequenced: thymocytes. CDR3 sequence (DNA): TGTGCCAGCAGTCCGGGACTAGCGGGAGTGATTTACTACGAGCAGTACTTC. This translates into CASSPGLAGVIYYEQYF.